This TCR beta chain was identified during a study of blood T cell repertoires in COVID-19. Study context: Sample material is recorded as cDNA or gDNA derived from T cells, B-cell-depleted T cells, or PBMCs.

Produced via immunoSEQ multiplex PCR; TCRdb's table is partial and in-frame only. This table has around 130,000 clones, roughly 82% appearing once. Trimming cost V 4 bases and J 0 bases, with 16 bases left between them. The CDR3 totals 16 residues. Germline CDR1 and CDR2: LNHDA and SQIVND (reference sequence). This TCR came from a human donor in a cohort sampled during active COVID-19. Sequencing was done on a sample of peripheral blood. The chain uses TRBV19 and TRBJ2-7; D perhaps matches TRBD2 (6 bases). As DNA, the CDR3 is TGTGCCAGTAGTAGTCCGGGACGGGGGACCTCCTACGAGCAGTACTTC. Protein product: CASSSPGRGTSYEQYF.